The 4 T cell receptor beta chains below were found in one sample sequenced in a study of cytomegalovirus exposure and HLA in healthy donors. With 60 Vbeta and 13 Jbeta primers, the PCR was carried out. TCRdb keeps only in-frame clones here, not all; method: immunoSEQ multiplex PCR. The table includes 110,000 or so clones, roughly 15% detected once. Sequencing was performed on PBMCs. The receptors come from a female donor in good health and CMV-seronegative.

The J gene is TRBJ2-5, the V gene TRBV6-5; D is unresolved. Matching the DNA end better, TRBJ2-7 makes the J call doubtful. This CDR3 has 14 amino acids. Germline V gene sequence: CDR1 MNHEY, CDR2 SVGAGI. CDR3 amino acids: CASSPGSEGYEQYF. In nucleotides, the CDR3 is TGTGCCAGCAGTCCGGGTTCTGAAGGCTACGAGCAGTACTTC.

This chain joins TRBV7-8 and TRBJ1-2, with D possibly TRBD1 on 5 matching bases. The CDR3 has 15 amino acids. Germline CDR1 and CDR2: SGHVS and FQNEAQ. V was trimmed by 0 bases and J by 4 bases, leaving 12 bases between them. The CDR3 spells CASSLAGQGGYGYTF. As DNA, the CDR3 is TGTGCCAGCAGCTTAGCGGGCCAGGGAGGCTATGGCTACACCTTC.

This clone occurred many times. This rearrangement joins TRBV5-1 to TRBJ1-5; TRBD1 might be the D (6 bases). Trimming cost V 4 bases and J 7 bases, with 18 bases left between them. The germline V gene encodes CDR1 SGHRS and CDR2 YFSETQ. This CDR3 has 15 amino acids. The CDR3 nucleotides are TGCGCCAGCAGCCTGTCCGACAGGAATGAGCAGCCCCAGCATTTT. Translation gives CASSLSDRNEQPQHF.

The chain joins TRBV4-1 to TRBJ2-1, with 9 bases fitting TRBD2. Germline V lookup: CDR1 MGHRA, CDR2 YSYEKL. J lost 9 bases, V lost 0 bases, and 12 bases had no gene match. The CDR3 is 17 residues long. The CDR3 region is CASSQDRGKRGAGEQFF. The CDR3 region has the DNA TGCGCCAGCAGCCAAGATCGGGGCAAGCGGGGGGCGGGTGAGCAGTTCTTC.